A single sample is the source of the 10 T cell receptor beta chains below, sequenced in a study of blood T cell repertoires in COVID-19. Produced via immunoSEQ multiplex PCR; TCRdb's table is partial and in-frame only. Counted here are under 300,000 clones, 88% occurring once; the ten biggest clones make up around 0.9%. Sequenced sample: PBMCs or T cells enriched from blood (not recorded which). All receptors derive from a woman aged 30 to 39 who had recovered from COVID-19.

CDR3 sequence: CASSLMRGSGETDTQYF. CDR3 nucleotides: TGTGCCAGCAGCCTCATGAGGGGTAGCGGGGAGACAGATACGCAGTATTTT. The chain links TRBV27 to TRBJ2-3; 8 bases match TRBD2. The CDR3 is 17 residues long. V lost 6 bases and J lost 3; bases outside the gene matches: 14. Germline V CDR1 and CDR2: MNHEY, SMNVEV (reference sequence).

V and J are TRBV28 and TRBJ2-5; TRBD2 agrees at 8 bases. The germline CDR1 and CDR2 sequences are MDHEN and SYDVKM. Trimming removed 7 bases from V and 6 bases from J; junction bases left unmatched: 10. The CDR3 is 14 residues long. CDR3 in amino acids: CASTGSGSFKTQYF. CDR3 in DNA: TGTGCCAGCACGGGGAGCGGGAGCTTTAAGACCCAGTACTTC.

The genes are TRBV7-2 and TRBJ2-5; D unclear. The CDR3 is made up of 14 amino acids. Germline assignment: CDR1 SGHTA and CDR2 FQGNSA. V lost 1 base and J lost 5, with 11 bases in between. CDR3 protein: CASSLDPARETQYF. CDR3 coding DNA: TGTGCCAGCAGCTTAGATCCAGCCAGGGAGACCCAGTACTTC.

V gene TRBV19 combines with J gene TRBJ1-3; 8 positions match TRBD1. This CDR3 comprises 18 residues. V lost 3 bases, J lost 2 bases, and 12 bases stayed unmatched. The germline V gene has CDR1 LNHDA and CDR2 SQIVND (reference sequence). In nucleotides, the CDR3 is TGTGCCAGTAGTATGCCTAACCGACAGGGGTTGGCTGGAAACACCATATATTTT. Translated, it gives CASSMPNRQGLAGNTIYF.

This clone was detected only once. This chain uses TRBV10-2 with TRBJ2-7; 9 nucleotides line up with TRBD2. The V gene end was trimmed by 4 bases and the J gene end by 3 bases; junction bases not matched to a gene: 7. Germline V gene lookup returns CDR1 WSHSY and CDR2 SAAADI. The CDR3 consists of 15 residues. The chain's CDR3 is CASSADAGGDYEQYF. DNA of the CDR3: TGCGCCAGCAGTGCGGATGCGGGGGGGGACTACGAGCAGTACTTC.

The V and J genes are TRBV5-1 and TRBJ2-1; TRBD1 aligns across 7 bases. In germline, CDR1 is SGHRS, CDR2 YFSETQ. The CDR3 spans 15 residues. The V segment lost 0 bases and the J segment 2 bases; nucleotides outside the gene matches: 2. The CDR3 nucleotides are TGCGCCAGCAGCTTGGGCCAGGGGGCCTACAATGAGCAGTTCTTC. Translation: CASSLGQGAYNEQFF.

On this clone: Other DNA sequences in the sample encode the same CDR3. This chain joins TRBV6-5 and TRBJ1-6, with TRBD1 matching over 8 bases. Germline V CDR1 and CDR2: MNHEY, SVGAGI. The CDR3 contains 15 residues. Germline trimming cut 4 bases from V and 7 bases from J; bases unmatched to any gene: 6. CDR3 in amino acids: CASSLTGARNSPLHF. The CDR3 coding sequence is TGTGCCAGCAGTTTGACAGGGGCTCGAAATTCACCCCTCCACTTT.

This sequence joins TRBV2 and TRBJ1-1, with 8 bases lining up with TRBD1. With 7 bases clipped from V and 10 bases from J, the junction kept 8 bases outside the gene matches. The CDR3 loop spans 12 amino acids. Germline CDR1 reads SNHLY; CDR2 reads FYNNEI. The CDR3 spells CASNRQGTRAFF. CDR3 nucleotide sequence: TGTGCCAGCAACCGACAGGGGACCCGAGCTTTCTTT.

This chain links TRBV4-2 with TRBJ2-7; the D gene is possibly TRBD2 (6 bases). V lost 1 base, J lost 5 bases, and 18 bases lay in between. CDR3 size: 16 residues. Germline-derived CDR1 and CDR2 are LGHNA and YNFKEQ. The CDR3 DNA reads as TGTGCCAGCAGCCAAGCTGGGGACCTAGGAGGGAACGAGCAGTACTTC. Residues: CASSQAGDLGGNEQYF.

V usage is TRBV19 and J usage is TRBJ1-5, with a possible D match to TRBD1 (6 bases). The V gene's germline CDR1 is LNHDA and CDR2 SQIVND (reference sequence). V lost 3 bases and J lost 3, with 9 bases in between. The CDR3 runs to 14 residues. This CDR3 reads CASSMGQANQPQHF. The CDR3 nucleotides read TGTGCCAGTAGTATGGGACAAGCCAATCAGCCCCAGCATTTT.